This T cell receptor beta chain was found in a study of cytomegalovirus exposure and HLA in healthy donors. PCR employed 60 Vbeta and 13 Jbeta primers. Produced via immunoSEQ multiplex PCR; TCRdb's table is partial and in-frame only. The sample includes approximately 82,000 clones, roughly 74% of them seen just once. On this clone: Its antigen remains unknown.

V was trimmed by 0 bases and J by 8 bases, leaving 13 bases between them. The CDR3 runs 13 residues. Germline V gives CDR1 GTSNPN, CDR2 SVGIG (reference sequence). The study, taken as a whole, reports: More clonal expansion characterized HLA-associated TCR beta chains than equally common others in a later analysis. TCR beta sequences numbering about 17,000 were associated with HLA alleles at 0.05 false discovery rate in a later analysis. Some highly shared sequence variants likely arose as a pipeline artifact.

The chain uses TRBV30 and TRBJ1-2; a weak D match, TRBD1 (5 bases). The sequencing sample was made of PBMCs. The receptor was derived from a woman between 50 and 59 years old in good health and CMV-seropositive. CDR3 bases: TGTGCCTGGAGTGTCGCGCAGGGTGGGGGCTACACCTTC. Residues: CAWSVAQGGGYTF.